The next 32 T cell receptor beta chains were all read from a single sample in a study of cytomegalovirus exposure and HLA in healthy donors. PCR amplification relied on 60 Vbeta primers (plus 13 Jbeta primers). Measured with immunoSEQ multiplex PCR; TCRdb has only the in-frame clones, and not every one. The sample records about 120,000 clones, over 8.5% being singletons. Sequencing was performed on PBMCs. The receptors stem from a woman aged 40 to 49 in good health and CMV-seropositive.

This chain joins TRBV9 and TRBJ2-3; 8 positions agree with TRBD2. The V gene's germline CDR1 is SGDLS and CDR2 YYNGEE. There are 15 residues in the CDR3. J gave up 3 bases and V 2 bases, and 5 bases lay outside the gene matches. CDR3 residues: CASSVSSGVTDTQYF. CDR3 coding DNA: TGTGCCAGCAGCGTCAGTAGCGGGGTTACAGATACGCAGTATTTT.

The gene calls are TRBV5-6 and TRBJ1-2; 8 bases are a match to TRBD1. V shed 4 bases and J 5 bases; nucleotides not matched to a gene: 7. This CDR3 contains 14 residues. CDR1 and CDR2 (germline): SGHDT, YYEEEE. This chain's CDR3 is CASSPGQGGYGYTF. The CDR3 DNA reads TGTGCCAGCAGCCCCGGACAGGGTGGGTATGGCTACACCTTC.

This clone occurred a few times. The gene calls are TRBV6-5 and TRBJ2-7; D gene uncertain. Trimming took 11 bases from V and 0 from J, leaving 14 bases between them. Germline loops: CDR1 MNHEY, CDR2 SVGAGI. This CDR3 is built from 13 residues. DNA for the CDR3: TGTGCCGTTCTGGGTACAGACTCCTACGAGCAGTACTTC. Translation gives CAVLGTDSYEQYF.

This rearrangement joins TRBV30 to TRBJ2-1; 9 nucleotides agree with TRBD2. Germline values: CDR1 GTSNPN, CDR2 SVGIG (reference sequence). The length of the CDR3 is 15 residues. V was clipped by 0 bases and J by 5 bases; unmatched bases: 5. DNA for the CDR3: TGTGCCTGGAGTGTACGGGGCGGGGGGGACAATGAGCAGTTCTTC. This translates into CAWSVRGGGDNEQFF.

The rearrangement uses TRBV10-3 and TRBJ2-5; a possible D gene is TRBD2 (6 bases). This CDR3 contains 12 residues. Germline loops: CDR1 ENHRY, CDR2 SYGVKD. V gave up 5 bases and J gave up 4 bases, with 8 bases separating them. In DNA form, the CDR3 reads TGTGCCATCAGTACGGGGGTAGAGACCCAGTACTTC. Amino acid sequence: CAISTGVETQYF.

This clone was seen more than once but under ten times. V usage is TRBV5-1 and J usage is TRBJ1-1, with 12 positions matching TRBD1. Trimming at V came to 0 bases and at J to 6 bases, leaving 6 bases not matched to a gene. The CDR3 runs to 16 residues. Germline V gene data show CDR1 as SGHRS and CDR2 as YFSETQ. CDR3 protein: CASSLGDRGRFSEAFF. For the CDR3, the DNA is TGCGCCAGCAGCTTGGGGGACAGGGGGCGCTTCTCTGAAGCTTTCTTT.

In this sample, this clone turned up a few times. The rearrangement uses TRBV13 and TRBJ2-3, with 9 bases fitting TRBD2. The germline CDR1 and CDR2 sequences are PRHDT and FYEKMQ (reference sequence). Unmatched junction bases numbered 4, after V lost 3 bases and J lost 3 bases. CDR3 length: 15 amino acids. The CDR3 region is CASSFGTSWTDTQYF. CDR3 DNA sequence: TGTGCCAGCAGCTTTGGGACTAGCTGGACAGATACGCAGTATTTT.

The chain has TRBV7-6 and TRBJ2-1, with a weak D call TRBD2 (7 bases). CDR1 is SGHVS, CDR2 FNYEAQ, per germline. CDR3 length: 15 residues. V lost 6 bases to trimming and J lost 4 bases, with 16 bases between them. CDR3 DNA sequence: TGTGCCAGCAGAGGCGGGGGAGGGGGTTACAATGAGCAGTTCTTC. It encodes CASRGGGGGYNEQFF.

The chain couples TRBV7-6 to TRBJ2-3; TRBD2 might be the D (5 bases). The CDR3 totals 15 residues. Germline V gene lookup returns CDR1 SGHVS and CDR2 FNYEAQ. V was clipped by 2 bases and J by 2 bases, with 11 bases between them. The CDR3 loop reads CASSLRRANTDTQYF. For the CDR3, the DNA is TGTGCCAGCAGCTTAAGGCGGGCCAACACAGATACGCAGTATTTT.

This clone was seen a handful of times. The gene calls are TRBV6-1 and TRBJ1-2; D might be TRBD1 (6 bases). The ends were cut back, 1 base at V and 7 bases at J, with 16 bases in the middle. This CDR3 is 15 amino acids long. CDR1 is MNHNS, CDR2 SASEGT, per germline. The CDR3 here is CASSEGDNSWRGYTF. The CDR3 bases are TGTGCCAGCAGTGAAGGGGACAACTCGTGGCGTGGCTACACCTTC.

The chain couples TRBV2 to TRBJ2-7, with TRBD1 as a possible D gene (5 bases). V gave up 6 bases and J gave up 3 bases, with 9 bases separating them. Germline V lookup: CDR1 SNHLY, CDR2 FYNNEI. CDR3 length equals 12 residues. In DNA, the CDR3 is TGTGCCAGCAGGATAACAGGCTACGAGCAGTACTTC. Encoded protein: CASRITGYEQYF.

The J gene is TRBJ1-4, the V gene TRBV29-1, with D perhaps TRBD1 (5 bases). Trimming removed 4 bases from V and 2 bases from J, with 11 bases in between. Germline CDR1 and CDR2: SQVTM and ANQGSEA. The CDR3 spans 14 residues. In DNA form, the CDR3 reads TGCAGCGTTGGATTTGGGGGGACTAATGAAAAACTGTTTTTT. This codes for CSVGFGGTNEKLFF.

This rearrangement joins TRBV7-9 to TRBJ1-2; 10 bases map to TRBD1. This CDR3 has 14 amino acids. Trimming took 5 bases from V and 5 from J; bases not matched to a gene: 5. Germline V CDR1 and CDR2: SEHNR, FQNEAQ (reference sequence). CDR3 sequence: CASSVPGQGYGYTF. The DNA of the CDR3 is TGTGCCAGCAGCGTCCCGGGACAGGGGTATGGCTACACCTTC. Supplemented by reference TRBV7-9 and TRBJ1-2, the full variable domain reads DTGVSQNPRHKITKRGQNVTFRCDPISEHNRLYWYRQTLGQGPEFLTYFQNEAQLEKSRLLSDRFSAERPKGSFSTLEIQRTEQGDSAMYLCASSVPGQGYGYTFGSGTRLTVV.

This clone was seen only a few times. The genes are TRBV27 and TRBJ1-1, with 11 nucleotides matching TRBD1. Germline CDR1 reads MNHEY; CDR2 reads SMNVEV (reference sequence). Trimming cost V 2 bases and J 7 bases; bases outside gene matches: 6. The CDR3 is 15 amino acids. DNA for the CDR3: TGTGCCAGCAGTTTAGTCGGGACAGGGGGTTTTGAAGCTTTCTTT. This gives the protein CASSLVGTGGFEAFF.

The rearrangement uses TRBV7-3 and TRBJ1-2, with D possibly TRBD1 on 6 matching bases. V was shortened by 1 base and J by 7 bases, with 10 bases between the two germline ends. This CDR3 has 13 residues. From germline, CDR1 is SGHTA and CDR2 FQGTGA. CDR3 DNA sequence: TGTGCCAGCAGCTTAAGGTCAGGGGTTGGCTACACCTTC. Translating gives CASSLRSGVGYTF.

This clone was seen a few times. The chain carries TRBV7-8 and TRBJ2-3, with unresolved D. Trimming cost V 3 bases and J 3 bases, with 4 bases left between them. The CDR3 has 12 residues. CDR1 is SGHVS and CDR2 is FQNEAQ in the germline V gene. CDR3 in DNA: TGTGCCAGCAGCTTCTTTACAGATACGCAGTATTTT. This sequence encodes CASSFFTDTQYF.

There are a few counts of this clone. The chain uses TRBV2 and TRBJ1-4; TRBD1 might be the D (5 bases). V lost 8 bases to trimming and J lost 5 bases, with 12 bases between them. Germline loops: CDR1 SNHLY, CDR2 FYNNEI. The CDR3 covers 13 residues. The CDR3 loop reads CASGTGLNEKLFF. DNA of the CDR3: TGTGCCAGCGGAACAGGACTAAATGAAAAACTGTTTTTT.

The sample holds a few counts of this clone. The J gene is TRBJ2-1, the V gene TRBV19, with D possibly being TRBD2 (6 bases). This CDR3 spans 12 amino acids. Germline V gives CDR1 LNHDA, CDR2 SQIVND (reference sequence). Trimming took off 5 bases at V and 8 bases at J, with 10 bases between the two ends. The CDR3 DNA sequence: TGTGCCAGTAGTCCCCGACTAGATGAGCAGTTCTTC. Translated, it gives CASSPRLDEQFF.

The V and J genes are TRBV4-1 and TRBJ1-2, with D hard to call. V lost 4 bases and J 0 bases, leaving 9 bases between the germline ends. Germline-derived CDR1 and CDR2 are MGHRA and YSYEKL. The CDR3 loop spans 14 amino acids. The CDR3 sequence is CASSPRGPNYGYTF. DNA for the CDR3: TGCGCCAGCAGCCCCCGAGGTCCTAACTATGGCTACACCTTC.

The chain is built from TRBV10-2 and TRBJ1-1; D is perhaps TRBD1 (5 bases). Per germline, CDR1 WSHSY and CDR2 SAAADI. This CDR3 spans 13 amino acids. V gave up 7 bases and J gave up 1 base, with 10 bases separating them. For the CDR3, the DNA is TGCGCCAGCAAAAGGGGAAGGAACACTGAAGCTTTCTTT. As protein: CASKRGRNTEAFF.

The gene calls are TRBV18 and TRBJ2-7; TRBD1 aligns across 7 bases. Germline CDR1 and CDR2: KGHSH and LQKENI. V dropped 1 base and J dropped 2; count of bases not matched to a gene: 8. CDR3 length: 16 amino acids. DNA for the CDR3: TGTGCCAGCTCACCACAAGGGACAGATTACACCTACGAGCAGTACTTC. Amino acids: CASSPQGTDYTYEQYF.

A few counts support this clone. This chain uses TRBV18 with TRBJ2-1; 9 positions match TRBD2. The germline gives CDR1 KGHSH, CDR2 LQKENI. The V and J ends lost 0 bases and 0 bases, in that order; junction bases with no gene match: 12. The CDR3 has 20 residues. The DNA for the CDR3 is TGTGCCAGCTCACCACCGAGAAGTAGCGGGGGCCCTCGCTCCTACAATGAGCAGTTCTTC. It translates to CASSPPRSSGGPRSYNEQFF.

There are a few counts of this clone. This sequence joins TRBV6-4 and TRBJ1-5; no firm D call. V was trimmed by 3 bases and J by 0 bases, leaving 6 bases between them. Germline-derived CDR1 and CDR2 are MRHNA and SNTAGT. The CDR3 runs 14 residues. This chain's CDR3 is CASSDSGSNQPQHF. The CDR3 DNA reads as TGTGCCAGCAGTGATAGCGGTAGCAATCAGCCCCAGCATTTT.

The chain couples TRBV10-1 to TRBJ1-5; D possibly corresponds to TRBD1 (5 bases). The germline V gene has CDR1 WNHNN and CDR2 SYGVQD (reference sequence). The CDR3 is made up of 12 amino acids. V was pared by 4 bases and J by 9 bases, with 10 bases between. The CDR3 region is CASSVGLMPQHF. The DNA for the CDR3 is TGCGCCAGCAGTGTGGGACTGATGCCCCAGCATTTT.

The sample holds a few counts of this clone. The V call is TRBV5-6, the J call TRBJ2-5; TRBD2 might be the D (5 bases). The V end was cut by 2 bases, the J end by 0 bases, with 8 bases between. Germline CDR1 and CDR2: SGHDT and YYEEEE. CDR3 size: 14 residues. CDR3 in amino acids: CASSFPDYQETQYF. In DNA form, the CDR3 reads TGTGCCAGCAGCTTTCCGGACTACCAAGAGACCCAGTACTTC.

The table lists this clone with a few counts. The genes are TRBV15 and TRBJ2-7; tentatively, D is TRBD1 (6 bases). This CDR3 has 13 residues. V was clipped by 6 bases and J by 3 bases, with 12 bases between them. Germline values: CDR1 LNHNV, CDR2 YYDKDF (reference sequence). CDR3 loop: CATRGDTNYEQYF. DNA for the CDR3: TGTGCCACCAGAGGGGACACTAACTACGAGCAGTACTTC.

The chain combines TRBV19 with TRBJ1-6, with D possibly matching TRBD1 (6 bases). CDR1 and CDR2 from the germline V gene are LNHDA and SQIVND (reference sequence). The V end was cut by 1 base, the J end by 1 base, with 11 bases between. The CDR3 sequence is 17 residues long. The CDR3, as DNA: TGTGCCAGTAGTATAGGCCTCAGGGGATCCTATAATTCACCCCTCCACTTT. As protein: CASSIGLRGSYNSPLHF.

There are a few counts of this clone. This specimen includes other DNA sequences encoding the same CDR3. CDR3 sequence: CASSLGPSTDTQYF. CDR3 coding DNA: TGTGCCAGCAGTTTAGGGCCCAGCACAGATACGCAGTATTTT. The rearrangement links TRBV27 to TRBJ2-3; D is uncertain. The germline V gene has CDR1 MNHEY and CDR2 SMNVEV (reference sequence). CDR3 size: 14 residues. The ends were cut back, 2 bases at V and 0 bases at J, with 6 bases in the middle.

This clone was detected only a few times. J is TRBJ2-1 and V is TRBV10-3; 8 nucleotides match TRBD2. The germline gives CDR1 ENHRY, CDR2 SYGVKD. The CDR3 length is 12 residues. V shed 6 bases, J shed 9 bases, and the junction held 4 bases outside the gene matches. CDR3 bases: TGTGCCATCAGGACCCTAGCGGGTGAGCAGTTCTTC. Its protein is CAIRTLAGEQFF.

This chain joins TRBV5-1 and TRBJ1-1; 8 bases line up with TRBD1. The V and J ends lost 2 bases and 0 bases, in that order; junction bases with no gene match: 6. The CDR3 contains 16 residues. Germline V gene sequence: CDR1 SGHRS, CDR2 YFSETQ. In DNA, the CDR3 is TGCGCCAGCAGCTTTGTCAGGGGGCAGATGAACACTGAAGCTTTCTTT. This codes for CASSFVRGQMNTEAFF.

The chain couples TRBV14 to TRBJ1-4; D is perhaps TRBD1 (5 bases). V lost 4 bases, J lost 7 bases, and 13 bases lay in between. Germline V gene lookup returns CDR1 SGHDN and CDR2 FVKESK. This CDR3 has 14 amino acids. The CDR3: CASSPTVGSEKLFF. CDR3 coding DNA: TGTGCCAGCAGCCCGACAGTGGGAAGTGAAAAACTGTTTTTT.

CDR3 sequence (DNA): TGTGCCAGCAGTGCGACAGGGTTGAGGGAGACCCAGTACTTC. Amino acids: CASSATGLRETQYF. This chain connects TRBV6-1 to TRBJ2-5; 7 nucleotides match TRBD1. The ends lost 4 bases at V and 5 bases at J; junction bases unmatched: 7. This CDR3 spans 14 amino acids. The germline V gene encodes CDR1 MNHNS and CDR2 SASEGT.